Below, one TCR beta chain is given with its context. Its antigen specificity is not known. Qualities for individual bases were not recorded, and no much larger clone is one base off. This sample is drawn from a study of a mutant IDH1 vaccine in newly diagnosed glioma listed by TCRdb under 2021. Background for the entire study: In the chemotherapy-containing groups, vaccination started alongside temozolomide cycles, whereas in patients who had radiotherapy alone it started 4-6 weeks after radiotherapy. Before enrollment, most patients had been given radiochemotherapy with temozolomide as standard therapy, while the rest had received either radiotherapy alone or temozolomide alone. The 32 treated patients were 62.5% male and around 40% female, with a mean age of about 43 years. The week-35 safety follow-up took place at visit V12, and the week-47 end of study took place at visit V13. Longitudinal TCRB deep sequencing was done for some 26 treated patients, wherever samples were available for exploratory analyses. Peripheral blood samples were drawn at six visits, namely V03 (baseline), V05, V07, V10, V12 and V13.

Per the publication, the time point label means: week 47, end of study. Each vaccine dose, consisting of 300 ug of a 20-mer mutant IDH1 peptide in Montanide, was administered subcutaneously with topical imiquimod. Eight vaccinations were administered to patients in weeks 1, 3, 5, 7, 11, 15, 19 and 23, corresponding to visits V03 through V10. Newly diagnosed WHO grade 3 or 4 IDH1-mutant astrocytomas showing loss of nuclear ATRX were present in the donors. The samples were drawn from NOA16, a multicentre, single-arm, open-label phase I trial in Germany that tested a mutant IDH1 peptide vaccine in humans for the first time. Genomic DNA for TCRB sequencing was extracted from EDTA blood using the DNeasy Blood and Tissue Kit. Here is what the overall study found, with its caveats: Vaccine-induced immune responses across multiple MHC alleles were detected in 90% to 95% of patients. PBMC samples for TCRB deep sequencing were selected based on availability. The authors noted that analyses of patient blood samples could not be reproduced because of sample limitations. Changes in the top peripheral T cell clonotypes picked up by TCRB sequencing did not appear to be linked to pseudoprogression.

The protocol used for the library was the immunoSEQ multiplex PCR assay. Following the manufacturer's protocol, the hsTCRB Kit was used to amplify rearranged TCR beta chain sequences. Sequencing of TCRB libraries was carried out on an Illumina MiSeq. Turning to the authors' computational methods: The proprietary platform of the kit vendor was used for demultiplexing, trimming and gene mapping. TCRdb took over this immuneACCESS table, retaining in-frame rearrangements with V and J assigned. Such tables are incomplete; in checked studies, under half of the missing clones stem from an unresolved V gene, and the remainder is unexplained. That table gives V, J and clone size, and the DNA gave D and trimming. This sample comprises around 84,000 clones, about 81% of them detected only once. The ten largest clonotypes hold approximately 5% of the sample. The sample here was PBMCs, taken from a glioma patient whose treatment included an IDH1 peptide vaccine. This TCR came from a middle-aged man with glioma.

The CDR3 reads CASSDRSRGTYEQYF. The bases are TGTGCCAGCTCAGATCGTAGCAGGGGTACCTACGAGCAGTACTTC. This sequence uses TRBV18 and TRBJ2-7, and TRBD1 may be the D gene, going by 6 matching bases. CDR3 length: 15 amino acids, cysteine to phenylalanine. The CDR3 DNA has 45 bases and is translated from base 1. Sequences KGHSH (CDR1) and LQKENI (CDR2) are obtained from the germline V gene. Cut back by 5 bases and 2 bases, the V and J ends lie 16 bases apart.